The present T cell receptor beta chain was sequenced within a study of T cell repertoires and Cas9 in healthy adults. In the study overall: Characterization of SpCas9-reactive CD4 and CD8 T cells covered multi-effector potency, cytotoxicity and lineage.

Sequencing used immunoSEQ multiplex PCR; TCRdb keeps in-frame clones, though not all of them. Of 20,000 to 25,000 clones in the sample, around nine tenths are singletons; the top ten hold approximately 0.69%. CDR3 size: 14 residues. CDR1 is SGHVS and CDR2 is FQNEAQ in the germline V gene. The V gene end was trimmed by 1 base and the J gene end by 7 bases; junction bases not matched to a gene: 1. The sequence was obtained from a human donor in good health. Input material: CD4+ effector T cells (CD127+, CD25-, CD137-, CD154-) from PBMCs; culture status not recorded. The rearrangement uses TRBV7-8 and TRBJ1-6; 7 positions match TRBD1. CDR3 nucleotide sequence: TGTGCCAGCAGCTTAGGCAGGGGGAATTCACCCCTCCACTTT. It yields the protein CASSLGRGNSPLHF.